The 18 T cell receptor beta chains listed next were all sequenced from one sample in a study of blood T cells in healthy people across ages. Next came a second PCR, run for about 7 to 12 cycles, which used a sample-barcoded 5' primer along with a J-beta primer mix. TCRdb re-called the 5' RACE reads with MiXCR, one entry per CDR3 protein. The data contain around 870,000 distinct CDR3 sequences, under 30% of them singletons. Sequenced sample: blood. Receptors originate from a woman older than 75 in good health.

This clonotype was picked up a small number of times. The genes are TRBV7-2 and TRBJ1-2; D is unresolved. In germline, CDR1 is SGHTA, CDR2 FQGNSA. The CDR3 loop spans 15 amino acids. The V and J ends lost 1 base and 3 bases respectively, with 12 bases between them. This CDR3 reads CASSLGTRRYYGYTF. The DNA for the CDR3 is TGTGCCAGCAGCTTAGGGACCCGTCGCTACTATGGCTACACCTTC.

For this clonotype: A much larger clone differs by one base, so this may be a read error. V usage is TRBV11-2 and J usage is TRBJ2-7, with D unclear. This CDR3 is built from 12 residues. Germline CDR1 SGHAT, CDR2 FQNNGV. The chain's CDR3 is CASNLNKYEQYF. DNA for the CDR3: TGTGCCAGCAACTTAAACAAGTACGAGCAGTACTTC.

This clonotype was counted only a few times. This rearrangement joins TRBV12-5 to TRBJ2-5, with 13 bases that match TRBD2. Germline CDR1 LGHNT, CDR2 FRNRAP. V lost 3 bases, J lost 4 bases, and 5 bases stayed unmatched. The CDR3 totals 16 residues. The CDR3 loop reads CASGFGLAGVGETQYF. The CDR3 DNA follows: TGTGCTAGTGGTTTTGGACTAGCGGGAGTAGGAGAGACCCAGTACTTC.

Regarding this clonotype: This may stem from a read error, because a much larger clone lies one nucleotide away. V is TRBV6-2 or TRBV6-3 and J is TRBJ2-5; possible D gene TRBD2, 6 bases. Per the germline V gene, CDR1 is MNHEY and CDR2 is SVGEGT. The CDR3 extends over 15 amino acids. V lost 6 bases, J lost 5 bases, and 19 bases lay in between. The CDR3 sequence: CASSYSAGFRETQYF. DNA for the CDR3: TGTGCCAGCAGCTACAGCGCGGGGTTTAGGGAGACCCAGTACTTC.

This clonotype was observed many times. The chain is built from TRBV6-5 and TRBJ2-7; no clear D. The CDR3 has 15 residues. The ends were cut back, 0 bases at V and 6 bases at J, with 15 bases in the middle. Germline CDR1 reads MNHEY; CDR2 reads SVGAGI. The chain's CDR3 is CASSYSRDPVFEQYF. The CDR3 DNA sequence: TGTGCCAGCAGTTACTCGCGAGACCCCGTTTTCGAGCAGTACTTC.

This clonotype appeared many times. J is TRBJ2-1 and V is TRBV20-1; 8 bases match TRBD1. The germline V gene has CDR1 DFQATT and CDR2 SNEGSKA (reference sequence). CDR3 length: 13 residues. The V segment lost 8 bases and the J segment 2 bases; nucleotides outside the gene matches: 5. For the CDR3, the DNA is TGCAGTTACTTGGACAGGGCCTACAATGAGCAGTTCTTC. It translates to CSYLDRAYNEQFF.

This clonotype was found a few times. A clone one base away is much larger, so this may be a read error. The chain employs TRBV29-1 and TRBJ2-5; D is perhaps TRBD1 (6 bases). Germline V gene lookup returns CDR1 SQVTM and CDR2 ANQGSEA. CDR3 length equals 14 residues. CDR3 coding DNA: TGCAGCGTTGAGCCAGGGGCGAGCCAAGGGACCCAGTACTTC. As protein: CSVEPGASQGTQYF.

A word on this clonotype: Being one base from a much bigger clone, this may be a read error. This chain links TRBV24-1 with TRBJ1-2, with D unclear. This CDR3 spans 12 amino acids. The germline V gene has CDR1 KGHDR and CDR2 SFDVKD. For the CDR3, the DNA is TGTGCCACCAGTGATTTGCAGTATGGCCACACCTTC. Translating it yields CATSDLQYGHTF.

The V and J genes are TRBV7-7 and TRBJ1-2; no firm D call. CDR3 length: 18 residues. The germline CDR1 and CDR2 sequences are SSHAT and FNYEAQ (reference sequence). Trimming cost V 4 bases and J 1 base, with 22 bases left between them. Here the CDR3 DNA reads TGTGCCAGCAGCTCATGTTATCGGCAGACGCGATTTAACTATGGCTACACCTTC. Translating gives CASSSCYRQTRFNYGYTF.

This clonotype was seen repeatedly, ten times or more. The chain carries TRBV5-4 and TRBJ2-5; D not resolved. V dropped 3 bases and J dropped 6 bases, with 6 bases sitting between them. The CDR3 length is 11 residues. Germline values: CDR1 SGHNT, CDR2 YYREEE (reference sequence). The CDR3 loop reads CASSYGQTQYF. The CDR3 DNA follows: TGTGCCAGCAGCTACGGTCAGACCCAGTACTTC.

The chain combines TRBV7-8 with TRBJ1-6; possibly TRBD1 for D (5 bases). In germline, CDR1 is SGHVS, CDR2 FQNEAQ. CDR3 length equals 16 residues. Trimming cost V 6 bases and J 0 bases, with 12 bases left between them. This chain's CDR3 is CASRGRTSSYNSPLHF. Here the CDR3 DNA reads TGTGCCAGCAGGGGACGGACTAGCTCCTATAATTCACCCCTCCACTTT.

About this clonotype itself: One end of the junction fails to match germline, which may point to a read error. The chain links TRBV20-1 to TRBJ1-1, with 11 bases lining up with TRBD1. This CDR3 is built from 17 residues. CDR1 is DFQATT and CDR2 is SNEGSKA in the germline V gene (reference sequence). For the CDR3, the DNA is TGCAGTGCAAAAGGCCCAGGACAGGGGGCCCTGAAGACTGAAGCTTTCTTT. This codes for CSAKGPGQGALKTEAFF.

This clonotype was observed many times. The gene calls are TRBV20-1 and TRBJ2-5; D is unclear. With 3 bases removed from V and 2 bases from J, the gap between germline ends came to 16 bases. This CDR3 is built from 15 residues. Germline V lookup: CDR1 DFQATT, CDR2 SNEGSKA (reference sequence). CDR3 nucleotide sequence: TGCAGTGCTAGGACGGTTGGCAGGAGACAAGAGACCCAGTACTTC. Translation: CSARTVGRRQETQYF.

The V gene is TRBV7-2, the J gene TRBJ1-1, with a tentative D call TRBD1 (6 bases). V lost 1 base and J 3 bases, leaving 12 bases between the germline ends. CDR1 and CDR2 (germline): SGHTA, FQGNSA. The CDR3 totals 15 residues. This chain's CDR3 is CASSLGQGSHTEAFF. In nucleotides, the CDR3 is TGTGCCAGCAGCTTAGGTCAGGGGAGCCACACTGAAGCTTTCTTT.

This clonotype was seen at least ten times. The gene calls are TRBV9 and TRBJ2-5, with TRBD1 matching 8 bases. J gave up 2 bases and V 2 bases, and 5 bases lay outside the gene matches. Germline-derived CDR1 and CDR2 are SGDLS and YYNGEE. The CDR3 length is 15 residues. The CDR3, as DNA: TGTGCCAGCAGCGTGGGCGGGACAGGACAAGAGACCCAGTACTTC. This translates into CASSVGGTGQETQYF.

This clonotype occurred a few times. This chain uses TRBV11-1 with TRBJ2-6; possibly TRBD1 or TRBD2 for D (5 bases each). Germline loops: CDR1 SGHAT, CDR2 FQDESV (reference sequence). Trimming stripped 0 bases from V and 1 base from J, with 16 bases between. CDR3 length: 19 amino acids. CDR3 protein: CASSLAGPRRTSGANVLTF. In DNA form, the CDR3 reads TGTGCCAGCAGCTTAGCGGGACCCCGAAGAACGTCTGGGGCCAACGTCCTGACTTTC.

There are many counts of this clonotype. The V call is TRBV5-1, the J call TRBJ2-7, with D perhaps assigned TRBD1 or TRBD2 (6 bases each). The CDR3 contains 13 residues. The germline V gene has CDR1 SGHRS and CDR2 YFSETQ. Trimming took off 4 bases at V and 2 bases at J, with 10 bases between the two ends. In DNA, the CDR3 is TGCGCCAGCAGCAGGGGGGAAACCTACGAGCAGTACTTC. Translated, it gives CASSRGETYEQYF. The entire variable domain, with the rest obtained from reference TRBV5-1 and TRBJ2-7, is as follows: KAGVTQTPRYLIKTRGQQVTLSCSPISGHRSVSWYQQTPGQGLQFLFEYFSETQRNKGNFPGRFSGRQFSNSRSEMNVSTLELGDSALYLCASSRGETYEQYFGPGTRLTVT.

In its sample, this clonotype was seen once. Being one base from a much bigger clone, this may be a read error. DNA for the CDR3: TGTGCCAGCATTTCTAGCGGGGGAGGAGATGCGCAGTATTTT. This sequence encodes CASISSGGGDAQYF. The chain uses TRBV12-3 or TRBV12-4 and TRBJ2-3; 10 bases agree with TRBD2. The CDR3 loop spans 14 amino acids.